These 3 T cell receptor beta chains were all obtained from the same sample, sequenced in a study of post-analysis software for immune sequencing data. General observations from the study: A few TRBV segments (TRBV5-6, TRBV5-1 and TRBV20-1 among them) occurred more frequently in patients than in controls.

Their specific antigens are unknown. The TCR beta cDNA libraries contained unique molecular identifiers. Using its own MiXCR run on the PCR reads, TCRdb lists one record per CDR3 protein. Seen here are fewer than 550,000 distinct CDR3 sequences, about a third observed once, and the top ten hold approximately 6%. The sample consisted of blood. Receptors originate from a girl younger than 18 with multiple sclerosis.

Points on this clonotype: This may be a read error, as it is one base from a much larger clone. J is TRBJ2-1 and V is TRBV28; TRBD2 aligns across 7 bases. CDR1 is MDHEN and CDR2 is SYDVKM in the germline V gene. J lost 4 bases, V lost 5 bases, and 8 bases had no gene match. The CDR3 spans 15 residues. CDR3: CASSNQAGRYNEQFF. As DNA, the CDR3 is TGTGCCAGCAGTAATCAAGCGGGGAGATACAATGAGCAGTTCTTC.

The CDR3 nucleotides read TGTGCCAGTAGATCCCAGGGCTCTGGGGCCAACGTCCTGACTTTC. It specifies CASRSQGSGANVLTF. The gene calls are TRBV19 and TRBJ2-6, with a tentative D call TRBD1 (5 bases). Germline V gene lookup returns CDR1 LNHDA and CDR2 SQIVND (reference sequence). Trimming removed 6 bases at V and 0 bases at J, with 9 bases between. The CDR3 length is 15 residues.

This clonotype has more than one count but fewer than ten. CDR3 nucleotides: TGTGCCAGCAGTTCCCGGCCCGTCTATGGCTACACCTTC. This sequence encodes CASSSRPVYGYTF. The chain is built from TRBV12-3 or TRBV12-4 and TRBJ1-2, with D unresolved. CDR3 length equals 13 residues. V lost 4 bases, J lost 4 bases, and 10 bases lay in between.